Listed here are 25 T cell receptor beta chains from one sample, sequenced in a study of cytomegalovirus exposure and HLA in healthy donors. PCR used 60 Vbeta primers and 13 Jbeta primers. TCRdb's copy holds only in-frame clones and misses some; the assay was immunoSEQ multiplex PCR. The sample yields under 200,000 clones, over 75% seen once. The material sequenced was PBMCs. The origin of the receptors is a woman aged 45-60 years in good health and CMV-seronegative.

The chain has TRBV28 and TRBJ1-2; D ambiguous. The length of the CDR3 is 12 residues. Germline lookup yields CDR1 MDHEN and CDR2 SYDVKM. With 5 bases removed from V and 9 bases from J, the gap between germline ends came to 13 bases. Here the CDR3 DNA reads TGTGCCAGCAGTCCCCCGTATCAGAGCTACACCTTC. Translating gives CASSPPYQSYTF.

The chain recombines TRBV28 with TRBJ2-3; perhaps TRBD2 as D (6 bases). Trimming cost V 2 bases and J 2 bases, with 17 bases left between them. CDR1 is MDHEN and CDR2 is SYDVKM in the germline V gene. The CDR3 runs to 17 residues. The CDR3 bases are TGTGCCAGCAGTTTAGGGACTCCCTCCTCGTACACAGATACGCAGTATTTT. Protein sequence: CASSLGTPSSYTDTQYF.

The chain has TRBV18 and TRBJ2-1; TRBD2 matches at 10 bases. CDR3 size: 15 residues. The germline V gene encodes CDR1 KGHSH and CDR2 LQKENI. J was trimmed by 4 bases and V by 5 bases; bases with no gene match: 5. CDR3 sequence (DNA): TGTGCCAGCTCATCACTAGCGGGGATTTACAATGAGCAGTTCTTC. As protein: CASSSLAGIYNEQFF.

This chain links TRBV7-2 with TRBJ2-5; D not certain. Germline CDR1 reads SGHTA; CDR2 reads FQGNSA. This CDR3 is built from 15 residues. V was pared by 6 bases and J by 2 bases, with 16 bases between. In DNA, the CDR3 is TGTGCCAGCAGTTTATATCCGAGGATACAAGAGACCCAGTACTTC. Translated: CASSLYPRIQETQYF.

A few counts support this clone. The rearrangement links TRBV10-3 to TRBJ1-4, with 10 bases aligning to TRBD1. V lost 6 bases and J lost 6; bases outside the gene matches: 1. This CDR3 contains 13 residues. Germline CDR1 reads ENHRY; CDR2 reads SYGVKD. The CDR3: CAIRGTGDEKLFF. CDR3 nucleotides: TGTGCCATCAGAGGGACAGGGGATGAAAAACTGTTTTTT.

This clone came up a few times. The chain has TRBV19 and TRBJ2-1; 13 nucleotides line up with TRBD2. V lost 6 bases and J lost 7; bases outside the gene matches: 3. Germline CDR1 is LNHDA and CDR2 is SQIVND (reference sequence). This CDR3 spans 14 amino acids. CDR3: CASSQGLAGNEQFF. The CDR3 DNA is TGTGCCAGTAGCCAGGGACTAGCGGGAAATGAGCAGTTCTTC. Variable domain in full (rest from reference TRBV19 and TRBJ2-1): DGGITQSPKYLFRKEGQNVTLSCEQNLNHDAMYWYRQDPGQGLRLIYYSQIVNDFQKGDIAEGYSVSREKKESFPLTVTSAQKNPTAFYLCASSQGLAGNEQFFGPGTRLTVL.

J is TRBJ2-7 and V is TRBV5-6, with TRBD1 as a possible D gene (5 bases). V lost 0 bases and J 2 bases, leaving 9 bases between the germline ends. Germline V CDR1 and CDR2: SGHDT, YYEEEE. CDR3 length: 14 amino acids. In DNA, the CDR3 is TGTGCCAGCAGCTTGGTTCAGGGCGCCTACGAGCAGTACTTC. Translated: CASSLVQGAYEQYF.

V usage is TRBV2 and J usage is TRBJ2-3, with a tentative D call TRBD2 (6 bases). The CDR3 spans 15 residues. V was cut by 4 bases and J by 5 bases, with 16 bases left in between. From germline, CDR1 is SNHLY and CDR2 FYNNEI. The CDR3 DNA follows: TGTGCCAGCAGTGGGAGGGTGGCGTTGGGAGATACGCAGTATTTT. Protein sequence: CASSGRVALGDTQYF.

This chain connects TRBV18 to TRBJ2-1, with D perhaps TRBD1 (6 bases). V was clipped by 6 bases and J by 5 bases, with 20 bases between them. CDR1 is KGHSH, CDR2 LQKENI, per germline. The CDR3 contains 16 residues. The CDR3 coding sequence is TGTGCCAGCTCTCTTAAACAGGGAATGGTACACAATGAGCAGTTCTTC. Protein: CASSLKQGMVHNEQFF.

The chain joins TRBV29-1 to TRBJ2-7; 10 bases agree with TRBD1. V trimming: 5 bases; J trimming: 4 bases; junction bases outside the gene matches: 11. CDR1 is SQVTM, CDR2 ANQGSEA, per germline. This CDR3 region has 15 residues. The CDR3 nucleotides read TGCAGCGTTCTAGACAGGGGGCTCATAATTTACGAGCAGTACTTC. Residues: CSVLDRGLIIYEQYF.

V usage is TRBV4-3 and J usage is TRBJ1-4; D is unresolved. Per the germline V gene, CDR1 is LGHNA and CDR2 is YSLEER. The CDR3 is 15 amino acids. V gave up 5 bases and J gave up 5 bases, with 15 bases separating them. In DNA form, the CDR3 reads TGCGCCAGCAGCGAACAAACTCGGGTCAATGAAAAACTGTTTTTT. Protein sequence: CASSEQTRVNEKLFF.

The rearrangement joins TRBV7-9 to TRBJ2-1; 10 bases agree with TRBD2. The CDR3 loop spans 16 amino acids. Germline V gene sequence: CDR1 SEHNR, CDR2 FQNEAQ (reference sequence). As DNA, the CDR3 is TGTTCCTTTGGAGCCATAGCGGGAGGCTCCTACAATGAGCAGTTCTTC. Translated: CSFGAIAGGSYNEQFF.

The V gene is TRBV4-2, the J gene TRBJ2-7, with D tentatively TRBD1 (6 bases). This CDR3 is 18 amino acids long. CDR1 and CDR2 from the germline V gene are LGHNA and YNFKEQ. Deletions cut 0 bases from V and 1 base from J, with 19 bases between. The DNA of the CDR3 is TGTGCCAGCAGCCAAGAATTGGGGGCCGGACGGGCGTCCTACGAGCAGTACTTC. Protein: CASSQELGAGRASYEQYF.

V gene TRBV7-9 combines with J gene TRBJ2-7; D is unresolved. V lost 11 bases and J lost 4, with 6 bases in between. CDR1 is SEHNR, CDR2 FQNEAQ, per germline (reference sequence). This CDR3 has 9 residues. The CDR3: CARFYEQYF. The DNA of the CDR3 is TGTGCCCGGTTTTACGAGCAGTACTTC.

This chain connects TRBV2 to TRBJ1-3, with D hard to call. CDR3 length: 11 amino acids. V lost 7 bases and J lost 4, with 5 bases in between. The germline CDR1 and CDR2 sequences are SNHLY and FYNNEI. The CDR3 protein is CASKLGNTIYF. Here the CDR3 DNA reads TGTGCCAGCAAACTCGGAAACACCATATATTTT.

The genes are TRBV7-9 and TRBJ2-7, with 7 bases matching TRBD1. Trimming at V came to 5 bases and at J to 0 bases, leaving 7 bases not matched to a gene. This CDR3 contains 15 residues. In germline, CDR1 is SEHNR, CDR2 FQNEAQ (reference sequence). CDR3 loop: CASSIGQDFSYEQYF. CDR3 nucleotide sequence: TGTGCCAGCAGCATCGGACAGGATTTCTCCTACGAGCAGTACTTC.

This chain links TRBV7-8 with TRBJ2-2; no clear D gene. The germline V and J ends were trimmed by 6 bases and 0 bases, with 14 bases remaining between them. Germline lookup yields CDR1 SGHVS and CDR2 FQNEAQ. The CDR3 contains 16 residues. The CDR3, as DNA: TGTGCCAGCAGGAGCCGTGATACCTCGAACACCGGGGAGCTGTTTTTT. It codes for CASRSRDTSNTGELFF. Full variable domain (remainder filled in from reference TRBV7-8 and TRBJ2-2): GAGVSQSPRYKVAKRGQDVALRCDPISGHVSLFWYQQALGQGPEFLTYFQNEAQLDKSGLPSDRFFAERPEGSVSTLKIQRTQQEDSAVYLCASRSRDTSNTGELFFGEGSRLTVL.

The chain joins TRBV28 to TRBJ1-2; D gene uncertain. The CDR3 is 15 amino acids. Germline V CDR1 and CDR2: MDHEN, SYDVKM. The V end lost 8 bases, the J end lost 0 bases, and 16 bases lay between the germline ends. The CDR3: CASLGLRSANYGYTF. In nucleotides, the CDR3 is TGTGCCAGCCTTGGGCTCCGCTCAGCTAACTATGGCTACACCTTC.

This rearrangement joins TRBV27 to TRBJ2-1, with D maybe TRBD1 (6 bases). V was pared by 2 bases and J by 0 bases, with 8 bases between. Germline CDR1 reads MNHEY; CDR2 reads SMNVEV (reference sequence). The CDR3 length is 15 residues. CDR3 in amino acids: CASSLTGSSYNEQFF. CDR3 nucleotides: TGTGCCAGCAGTTTAACAGGGAGCTCCTACAATGAGCAGTTCTTC.

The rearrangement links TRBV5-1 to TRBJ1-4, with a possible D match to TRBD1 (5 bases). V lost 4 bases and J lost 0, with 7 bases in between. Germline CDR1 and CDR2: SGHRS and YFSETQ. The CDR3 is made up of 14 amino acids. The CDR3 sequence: CASSPGATNEKLFF. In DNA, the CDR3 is TGCGCCAGCAGCCCGGGGGCAACTAATGAAAAACTGTTTTTT.

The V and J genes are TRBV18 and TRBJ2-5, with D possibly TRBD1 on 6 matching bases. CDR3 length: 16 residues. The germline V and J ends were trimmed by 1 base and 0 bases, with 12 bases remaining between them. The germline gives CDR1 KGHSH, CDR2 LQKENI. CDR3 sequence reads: CASSPRDKTYQETQYF. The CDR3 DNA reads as TGTGCCAGCTCACCACGGGACAAGACATACCAAGAGACCCAGTACTTC.

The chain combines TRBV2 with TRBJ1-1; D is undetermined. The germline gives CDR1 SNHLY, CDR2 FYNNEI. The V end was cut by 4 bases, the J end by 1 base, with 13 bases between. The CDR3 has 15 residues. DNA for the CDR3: TGTGCCAGCAGTGGACGGGGAGGGAAGAACACTGAAGCTTTCTTT. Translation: CASSGRGGKNTEAFF.

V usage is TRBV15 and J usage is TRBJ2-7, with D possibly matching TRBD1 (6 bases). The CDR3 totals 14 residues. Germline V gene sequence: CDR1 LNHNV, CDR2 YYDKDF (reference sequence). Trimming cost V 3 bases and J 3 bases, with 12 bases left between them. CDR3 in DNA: TGTGCCACCAGCAGTGAGGACAGCTACTACGAGCAGTACTTC. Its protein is CATSSEDSYYEQYF.

Here the CDR3 DNA reads TGTGCCAGCAGCGTAGTTATTGGGAGCTCCCTCTCTGGGGCCAACGTCCTGACTTTC. This sequence encodes CASSVVIGSSLSGANVLTF. The V and J genes are TRBV9 and TRBJ2-6; D is perhaps TRBD2 (5 bases). CDR3 size: 19 residues. Deletions cut 0 bases from V and 0 bases from J, with 16 bases between. CDR1 is SGDLS, CDR2 YYNGEE, per germline.

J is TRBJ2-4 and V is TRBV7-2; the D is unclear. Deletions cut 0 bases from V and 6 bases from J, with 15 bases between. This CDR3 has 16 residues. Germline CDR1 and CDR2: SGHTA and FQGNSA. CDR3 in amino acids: CASSLAGLTTGNIQYF. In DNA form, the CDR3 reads TGTGCCAGCAGCTTAGCCGGGTTAACCACGGGAAACATTCAGTACTTC.